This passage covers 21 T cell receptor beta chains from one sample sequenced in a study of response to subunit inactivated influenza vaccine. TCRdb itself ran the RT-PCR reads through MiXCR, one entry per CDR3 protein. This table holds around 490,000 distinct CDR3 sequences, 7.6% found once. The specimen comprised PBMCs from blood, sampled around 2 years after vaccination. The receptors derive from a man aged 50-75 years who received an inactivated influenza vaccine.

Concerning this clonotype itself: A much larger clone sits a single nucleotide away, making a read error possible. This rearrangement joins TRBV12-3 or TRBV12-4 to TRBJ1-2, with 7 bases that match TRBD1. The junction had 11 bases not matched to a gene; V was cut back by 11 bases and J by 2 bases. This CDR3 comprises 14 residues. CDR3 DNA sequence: TGTGCCGGCACCCCGGCACAGGGGAACTATGGCTACACCTTC. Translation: CAGTPAQGNYGYTF.

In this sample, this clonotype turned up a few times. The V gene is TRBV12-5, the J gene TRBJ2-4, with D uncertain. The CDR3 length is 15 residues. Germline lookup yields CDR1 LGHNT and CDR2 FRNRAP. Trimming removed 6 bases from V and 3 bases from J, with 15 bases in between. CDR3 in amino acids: CASGLPGRVKNIQYF. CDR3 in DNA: TGTGCTAGTGGCCTGCCGGGTAGGGTCAAAAACATTCAGTACTTC.

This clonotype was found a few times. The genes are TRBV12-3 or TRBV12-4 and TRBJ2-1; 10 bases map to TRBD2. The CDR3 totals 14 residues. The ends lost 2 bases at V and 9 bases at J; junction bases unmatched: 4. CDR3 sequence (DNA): TGTGCCAGCAGTTTACTAGCGGGGGTTGGTGAGCAGTTCTTC. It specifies CASSLLAGVGEQFF.

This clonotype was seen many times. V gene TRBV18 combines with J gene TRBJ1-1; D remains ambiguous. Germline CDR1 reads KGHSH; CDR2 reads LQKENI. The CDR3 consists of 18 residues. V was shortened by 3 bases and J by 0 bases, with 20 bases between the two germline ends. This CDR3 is CASSPSRAATALNTEAFF. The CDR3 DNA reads TGTGCCAGCTCACCGAGCCGGGCCGCGACGGCCCTGAACACTGAAGCTTTCTTT.

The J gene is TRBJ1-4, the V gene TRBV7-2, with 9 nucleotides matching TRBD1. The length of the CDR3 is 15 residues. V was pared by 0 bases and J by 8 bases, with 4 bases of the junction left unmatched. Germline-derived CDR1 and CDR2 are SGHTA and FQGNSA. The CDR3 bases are TGTGCCAGCAGCTTAGCCCACAGGGGGCGGGAAAAACTGTTTTTT. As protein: CASSLAHRGREKLFF.

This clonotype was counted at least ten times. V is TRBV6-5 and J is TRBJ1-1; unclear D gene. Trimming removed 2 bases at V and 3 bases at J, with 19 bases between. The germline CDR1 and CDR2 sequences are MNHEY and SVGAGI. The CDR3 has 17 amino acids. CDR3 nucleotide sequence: TGTGCCAGCAGTTACCGGGCTGTGAAAATTTGGGACACTGAAGCTTTCTTT. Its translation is CASSYRAVKIWDTEAFF.

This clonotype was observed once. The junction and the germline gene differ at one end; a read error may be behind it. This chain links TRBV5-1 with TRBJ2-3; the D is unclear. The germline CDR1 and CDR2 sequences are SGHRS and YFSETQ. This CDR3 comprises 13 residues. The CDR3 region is CASSESGVNTQYF. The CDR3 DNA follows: TGCGCCAGCAGCGAATCTGGGGTAAATACGCAGTATTTC.

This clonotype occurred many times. CDR3 protein: CASSFGSYNEQFF. CDR3 nucleotides: TGTGCCAGCAGCTTCGGTAGCTACAATGAGCAGTTCTTC. The chain joins TRBV28 to TRBJ2-1; D not resolved. V gave up 6 bases and J gave up 3 bases, with 9 bases separating them. CDR3 size: 13 residues. From germline, CDR1 is MDHEN and CDR2 SYDVKM. Using reference TRBV28 and TRBJ2-1 for the parts outside the CDR3, the full variable domain is DVKVTQSSRYLVKRTGEKVFLECVQDMDHENMFWYRQDPGLGLRLIYFSYDVKMKEKGDIPEGYSVSREKKERFSLILESASTNQTSMYLCASSFGSYNEQFFGPGTRLTVL.

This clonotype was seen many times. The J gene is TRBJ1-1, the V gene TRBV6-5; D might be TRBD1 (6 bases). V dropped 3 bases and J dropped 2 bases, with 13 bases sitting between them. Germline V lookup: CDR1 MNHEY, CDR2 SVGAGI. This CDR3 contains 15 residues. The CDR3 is CASSYGGQLNTEAFF. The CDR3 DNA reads TGTGCCAGCAGTTATGGAGGACAGTTAAACACTGAAGCTTTCTTT.

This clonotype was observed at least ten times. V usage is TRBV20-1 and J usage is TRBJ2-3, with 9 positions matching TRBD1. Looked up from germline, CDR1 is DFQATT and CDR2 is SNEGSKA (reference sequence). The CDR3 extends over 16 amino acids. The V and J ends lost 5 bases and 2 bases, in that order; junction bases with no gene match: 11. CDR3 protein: CSAFGEGQGFTDTQYF. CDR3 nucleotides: TGCAGTGCTTTCGGGGAGGGACAGGGATTCACAGATACGCAGTATTTT.

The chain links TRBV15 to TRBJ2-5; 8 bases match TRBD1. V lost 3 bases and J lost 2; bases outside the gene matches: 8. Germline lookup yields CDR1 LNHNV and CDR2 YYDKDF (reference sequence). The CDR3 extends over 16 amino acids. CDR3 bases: TGTGCCACCAGCAGTATCGCCGGGACAGGACAAGAGACCCAGTACTTC. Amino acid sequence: CATSSIAGTGQETQYF.

The CDR3 sequence is CASSNHRGYEQFF. The CDR3, as DNA: TGTGCCAGTAGTAATCACCGGGGCTATGAGCAGTTCTTC. The chain is built from TRBV19 and TRBJ2-1; D is tentatively TRBD1 or TRBD2 (5 bases each). This CDR3 has 13 amino acids. The V end was cut by 4 bases, the J end by 8 bases, with 12 bases between. In germline, CDR1 is LNHDA, CDR2 SQIVND (reference sequence).

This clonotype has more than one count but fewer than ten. CDR3 coding DNA: TGCAGTGCTAGAGAGGCGAACACCGGGGAGCTGTTTTTT. Translation: CSAREANTGELFF. This chain connects TRBV20-1 to TRBJ2-2; D unresolved. Trimming took off 0 bases at V and 0 bases at J, with 2 bases between the two ends. The CDR3 runs 13 residues. CDR1 DFQATT and CDR2 SNEGSKA come from the germline V gene (reference sequence).

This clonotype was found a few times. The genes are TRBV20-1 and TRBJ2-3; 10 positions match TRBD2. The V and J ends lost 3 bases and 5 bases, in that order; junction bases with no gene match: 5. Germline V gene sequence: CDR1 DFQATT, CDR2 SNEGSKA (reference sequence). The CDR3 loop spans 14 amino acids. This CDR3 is CSARASGGIDTQYF. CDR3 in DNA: TGCAGTGCTAGGGCTAGCGGGGGCATAGATACGCAGTATTTT.

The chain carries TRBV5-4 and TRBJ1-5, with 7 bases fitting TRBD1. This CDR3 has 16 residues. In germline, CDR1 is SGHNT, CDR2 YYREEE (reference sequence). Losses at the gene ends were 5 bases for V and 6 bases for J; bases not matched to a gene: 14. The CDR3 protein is CASRRTGDPDGQPQHF. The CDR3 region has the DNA TGTGCCAGCAGGCGTACAGGGGATCCCGATGGTCAGCCCCAGCATTTT.

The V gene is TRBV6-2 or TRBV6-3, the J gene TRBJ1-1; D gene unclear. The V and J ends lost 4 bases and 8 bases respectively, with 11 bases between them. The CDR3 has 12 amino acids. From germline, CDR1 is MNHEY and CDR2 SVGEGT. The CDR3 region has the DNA TGTGCCAGCAGTTGGAGGGCCAAAGAAGCTTTCTTT. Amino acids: CASSWRAKEAFF.

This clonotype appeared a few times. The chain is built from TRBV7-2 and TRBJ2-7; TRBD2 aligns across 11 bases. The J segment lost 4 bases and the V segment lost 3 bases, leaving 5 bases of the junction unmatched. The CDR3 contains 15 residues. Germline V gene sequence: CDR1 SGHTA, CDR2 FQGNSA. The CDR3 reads CASSFVAGGPYEQYF. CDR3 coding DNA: TGTGCCAGCAGCTTCGTAGCGGGAGGGCCGTACGAGCAGTACTTC.

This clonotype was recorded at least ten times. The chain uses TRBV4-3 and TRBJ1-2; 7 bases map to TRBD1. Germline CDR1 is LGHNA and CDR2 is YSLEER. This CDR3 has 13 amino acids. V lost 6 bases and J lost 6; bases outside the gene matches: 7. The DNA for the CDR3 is TGCGCCAGCAGTCCGACAGGGCGGGATGGCTACACCTTC. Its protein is CASSPTGRDGYTF.

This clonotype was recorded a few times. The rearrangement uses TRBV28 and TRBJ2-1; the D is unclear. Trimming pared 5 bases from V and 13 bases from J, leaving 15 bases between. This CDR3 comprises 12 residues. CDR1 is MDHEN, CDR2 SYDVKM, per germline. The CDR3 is CASSPPRWNQFF. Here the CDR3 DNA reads TGTGCCAGCAGTCCCCCCCGATGGAATCAGTTCTTC.

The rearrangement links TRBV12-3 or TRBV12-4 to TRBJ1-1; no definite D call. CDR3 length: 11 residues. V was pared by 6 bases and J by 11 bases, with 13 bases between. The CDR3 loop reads CASRQERVAFF. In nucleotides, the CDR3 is TGTGCCAGCAGACAAGAGAGGGTGGCTTTCTTT.

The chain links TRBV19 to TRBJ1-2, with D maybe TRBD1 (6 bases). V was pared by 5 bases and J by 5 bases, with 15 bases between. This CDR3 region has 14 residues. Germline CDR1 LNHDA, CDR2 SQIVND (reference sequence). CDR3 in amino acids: CASSPTGRSYGYTF. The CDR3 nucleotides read TGTGCCAGTAGTCCTACAGGGCGTTCTTATGGCTACACCTTC.